These 26 T cell receptor beta chains share one sample of origin, sequenced in a study of CD8 T cells in Susac syndrome. Reverse transcription of roughly 0.5 to 1 ug RNA was performed with random hexamers. Via MiXCR, TCRdb re-called the immunoSEQ multiplex PCR reads, giving one row per CDR3 protein. The sample carries fewer than 300,000 distinct CDR3 sequences, around 84% recorded once. Sequenced input: CD8+ T cells from PBMCs. The receptors were sampled from a human donor with multiple sclerosis.

This clonotype was recorded only once. The chain links TRBV27 to TRBJ2-1, with D uncertain. Germline V lookup: CDR1 MNHEY, CDR2 SMNVEV (reference sequence). Trimming took 3 bases from V and 0 from J, leaving 9 bases between them. The CDR3 sequence is 15 residues long. CDR3 nucleotide sequence: TGTGCCAGCAGTTTCGACTCAAGCTCCTACAATGAGCAGTTCTTC. Amino acid sequence: CASSFDSSSYNEQFF.

CDR3 coding DNA: TGTGCCAGCAGCTCCCGACTTGGAGAGGGGGAAGAAGCTTTCTTT. Protein product: CASSSRLGEGEEAFF. The chain employs TRBV7-9 and TRBJ1-1, with D tentatively TRBD1 (6 bases). This CDR3 is built from 15 residues. Trimming removed 4 bases at V and 8 bases at J, with 20 bases between. CDR1 is SEHNR, CDR2 FQNEAQ, per germline (reference sequence). Full variable domain (remainder filled in from reference TRBV7-9 and TRBJ1-1): DTGVSQNPRHKITKRGQNVTFRCDPISEHNRLYWYRQTLGQGPEFLTYFQNEAQLEKSRLLSDRFSAERPKGSFSTLEIQRTEQGDSAMYLCASSSRLGEGEEAFFGQGTRLTVV.

This chain joins TRBV12-3 or TRBV12-4 and TRBJ2-7; D gene ambiguous. This CDR3 has 13 residues. The V and J ends lost 4 bases and 1 base respectively, with 8 bases between them. The CDR3 DNA is TGTGCCAGCAGTTGGACCGCGTCCTACGAGCAGTACTTC. Encoded protein: CASSWTASYEQYF.

The genes are TRBV7-9 and TRBJ2-2, with 10 bases fitting TRBD2. V was clipped by 3 bases and J by 5 bases; unmatched bases: 3. The germline V gene has CDR1 SEHNR and CDR2 FQNEAQ (reference sequence). CDR3 length: 15 amino acids. The CDR3 sequence is CASSFLAGVTGELFF. CDR3 nucleotide sequence: TGTGCCAGCAGCTTTCTAGCGGGAGTGACCGGGGAGCTGTTTTTT.

The J gene is TRBJ2-7, the V gene TRBV4-1; no reliable D call. The CDR3 length is 13 residues. Deletions cut 5 bases from V and 3 bases from J, with 11 bases between. Germline assignment: CDR1 MGHRA and CDR2 YSYEKL. CDR3 DNA sequence: TGCGCCAGCAGCGAAGTCGGCGGCTACGAGCAGTACTTC. It codes for CASSEVGGYEQYF.

This chain uses TRBV4-1 with TRBJ1-1; 8 bases map to TRBD1. The V segment lost 4 bases and the J segment 3 bases; nucleotides outside the gene matches: 7. CDR3 size: 15 residues. The V gene's germline CDR1 is MGHRA and CDR2 YSYEKL. The CDR3 DNA reads TGCGCCAGCAGCCCATATGGACAGGGCGACACTGAAGCTTTCTTT. Its protein is CASSPYGQGDTEAFF.

The rearrangement links TRBV6-1 to TRBJ2-6; D uncertain. Deletions cut 10 bases from V and 4 bases from J, with 14 bases between. The CDR3 extends over 14 amino acids. CDR1 is MNHNS, CDR2 SASEGT, per germline. CDR3 sequence: CATDPSLGANVLTF. CDR3 nucleotides: TGTGCCACCGACCCGTCCTTAGGGGCCAACGTCCTGACTTTC.

This clonotype was seen more than once but under ten times. The CDR3: CASSLSAKNIQYF. The CDR3, as DNA: TGTGCCAGCAGTCTCTCGGCCAAAAACATTCAGTACTTC. The chain is built from TRBV6-1 and TRBJ2-4; D remains unclear. V was pared by 5 bases and J by 1 base, with 6 bases between. This CDR3 is 13 amino acids long. Per germline, CDR1 MNHNS and CDR2 SASEGT.

The chain has TRBV7-9 and TRBJ2-1, with D unresolved. The germline V and J ends were trimmed by 4 bases and 2 bases, with 9 bases remaining between them. This CDR3 is built from 14 residues. The V gene's germline CDR1 is SEHNR and CDR2 FQNEAQ (reference sequence). CDR3 DNA: TGTGCCAGCAGCTACGGTCTGACCTACAATGAGCAGTTCTTC. This sequence encodes CASSYGLTYNEQFF.

This chain joins TRBV28 and TRBJ1-5; tentatively, D is TRBD1 (5 bases). V lost 7 bases, J lost 5 bases, and 21 bases lay in between. The CDR3 contains 16 residues. The germline CDR1 and CDR2 sequences are MDHEN and SYDVKM. CDR3 nucleotides: TGTGCCAGCAAGGCCGAGATGGGGGACTTTTATCAGCCCCAGCATTTT. Protein sequence: CASKAEMGDFYQPQHF.

The genes are TRBV7-9 and TRBJ2-3; 10 nucleotides line up with TRBD2. Per germline, CDR1 SEHNR and CDR2 FQNEAQ (reference sequence). J lost 4 bases, V lost 6 bases, and 16 bases had no gene match. This CDR3 is built from 18 residues. This chain's CDR3 is CASRPDSASGSLPDTQYF. CDR3 sequence (DNA): TGTGCCAGCAGGCCAGACTCGGCTAGCGGGAGTTTACCAGATACGCAGTATTTT.

With regard to this clonotype: Since the CDR3 does not end with the conserved phenylalanine or tryptophan, this likely comes from a read error. The J gene is TRBJ1-5, the V gene TRBV5-1; possibly TRBD1 for D (5 bases). The V and J ends lost 4 bases and 3 bases respectively, with 23 bases between them. Germline-derived CDR1 and CDR2 are SGHRS and YFSETQ. The CDR3 is made up of 18 amino acids. This CDR3 is CASSLGPGDHGDNQPQHL. CDR3 coding DNA: TGCGCCAGCAGCCTTGGTCCGGGGGACCACGGAGACAATCAGCCCCAGCATCTT.

This chain uses TRBV5-6 with TRBJ2-2; TRBD2 matches at 7 bases. Trimming removed 6 bases from V and 6 bases from J; junction bases left unmatched: 2. Germline V gene sequence: CDR1 SGHDT, CDR2 YYEEEE. The CDR3 covers 12 residues. CDR3 nucleotides: TGTGCCAGCAACCGGGGGGCCGGGGAGCTGTTTTTT. Translated, it gives CASNRGAGELFF.

The rearrangement joins TRBV19 to TRBJ2-7, with TRBD1 as a possible D gene (5 bases). V gave up 3 bases and J gave up 5 bases, with 11 bases separating them. Germline CDR1 LNHDA, CDR2 SQIVND (reference sequence). The CDR3 runs to 13 residues. The CDR3 region is CASSIVSGNEQYF. CDR3 nucleotides: TGTGCCAGTAGTATTGTCTCAGGGAACGAGCAGTACTTC.

This rearrangement joins TRBV12-3 or TRBV12-4 to TRBJ1-1; D is possibly TRBD1 (5 bases). This CDR3 spans 11 amino acids. V gave up 7 bases and J gave up 7 bases, with 10 bases separating them. CDR3: CASTPGDEAFF. The DNA for the CDR3 is TGTGCCAGCACTCCGGGGGATGAAGCTTTCTTT.

V and J are TRBV19 and TRBJ2-1; 7 bases are a match to TRBD2. CDR1 LNHDA and CDR2 SQIVND come from the germline V gene (reference sequence). This CDR3 region has 14 residues. V was clipped by 4 bases and J by 3 bases; unmatched bases: 3. CDR3 loop: CASSNGGSYNEQFF. The CDR3 DNA follows: TGTGCCAGTAGTAATGGCGGGAGCTACAATGAGCAGTTCTTC.

CDR3 region: CASSLGALNSPYF. The CDR3 coding sequence is TGTGCCAGCAGCTTAGGGGCCTTAAACTCACCGTACTTC. The chain couples TRBV7-9 to TRBJ2-5; D not certain. The CDR3 sequence is 13 residues long. Per the germline V gene, CDR1 is SEHNR and CDR2 is FQNEAQ (reference sequence). The germline V and J ends were trimmed by 1 base and 13 bases, with 16 bases remaining between them.

This clonotype was recorded once. This chain joins TRBV28 and TRBJ2-1; the match to TRBD1 covers 7 bases. V lost 5 bases and J lost 3; bases outside the gene matches: 7. This CDR3 contains 15 residues. Germline assignment: CDR1 MDHEN and CDR2 SYDVKM. CDR3 coding DNA: TGTGCCAGCAGTGAAGTAGGGACAGACTACAATGAGCAGTTCTTC. Translated, it gives CASSEVGTDYNEQFF.

The chain is built from TRBV7-9 and TRBJ2-7, with D tentatively TRBD2 (7 bases). The CDR3 spans 14 residues. V was trimmed by 5 bases and J by 0 bases, leaving 11 bases between them. The germline gives CDR1 SEHNR, CDR2 FQNEAQ (reference sequence). The DNA of the CDR3 is TGTGCCAGCAGCGGGAGGGGGAGCTCCTACGAGCAGTACTTC. Translating it yields CASSGRGSSYEQYF. Full variable domain (remainder filled in from reference TRBV7-9 and TRBJ2-7): DTGVSQNPRHKITKRGQNVTFRCDPISEHNRLYWYRQTLGQGPEFLTYFQNEAQLEKSRLLSDRFSAERPKGSFSTLEIQRTEQGDSAMYLCASSGRGSSYEQYFGPGTRLTVT.

The chain carries TRBV11-2 and TRBJ2-3, with a possible D match to TRBD2 (6 bases). Germline CDR1 SGHAT, CDR2 FQNNGV. Trimming left V 5 bases short and J 2 bases short, with 14 bases between. The CDR3 is 15 residues long. CDR3 DNA: TGTGCCAGCAGCAGGCTGGCGGGACCCACAGATACGCAGTATTTT. Translation gives CASSRLAGPTDTQYF.

The chain joins TRBV24-1 to TRBJ2-3; D gene unclear. The CDR3 extends over 13 amino acids. CDR1 and CDR2 (germline): KGHDR, SFDVKD. Trimming shortened V by 4 bases and J by 6 bases, and 10 bases separated the two germline ends. CDR3 coding DNA: TGTGCCACCAGTGAAACATACGCGGATACGCAGTATTTT. It yields the protein CATSETYADTQYF.

The J gene is TRBJ2-4, the V gene TRBV4-2; D is possibly TRBD1 (5 bases). Deletions cut 0 bases from V and 7 bases from J, with 22 bases between. The CDR3 covers 18 residues. Germline assignment: CDR1 LGHNA and CDR2 YNFKEQ. The CDR3, as DNA: TGTGCCAGCAGCCAAGATTCAGCAGGGATCGCTATCGGTAACATTCAGTACTTC. As protein: CASSQDSAGIAIGNIQYF.

This clonotype was detected a few times. The chain couples TRBV19 to TRBJ1-5, with D unclear. Trimming cost V 5 bases and J 3 bases, with 8 bases left between them. This CDR3 spans 13 amino acids. Germline V gives CDR1 LNHDA, CDR2 SQIVND (reference sequence). For the CDR3, the DNA is TGTGCCAGTAGTCACAGACTCAATCAGCCCCAGCATTTT. Residues: CASSHRLNQPQHF.

The chain uses TRBV5-6 and TRBJ2-5; D is undetermined. The CDR3 has 15 residues. The germline V and J ends were trimmed by 0 bases and 0 bases, with 9 bases remaining between them. Germline CDR1 SGHDT, CDR2 YYEEEE. This chain's CDR3 is CASSLVARYQETQYF. CDR3 bases: TGTGCCAGCAGCTTGGTTGCCAGGTACCAAGAGACCCAGTACTTC.

V is TRBV7-6 and J is TRBJ2-1; D possibly matches TRBD1 or TRBD2 (5 bases each). Between the trimmed V and J ends, which lost 5 bases and 9 bases, there was a span of 11 bases. CDR1 is SGHVS and CDR2 is FNYEAQ in the germline V gene. The CDR3 is 12 amino acids. This CDR3 reads CASSQRGVEQFF. CDR3 nucleotides: TGTGCCAGCAGCCAGAGGGGCGTTGAGCAGTTCTTC.

The gene calls are TRBV30 and TRBJ2-7; 7 bases match TRBD2. This CDR3 spans 15 amino acids. Per the germline V gene, CDR1 is GTSNPN and CDR2 is SVGIG (reference sequence). Germline trimming cut 5 bases from V and 7 bases from J; bases unmatched to any gene: 17. CDR3 amino acids: CAWDFPGGLVREQYF. The CDR3 DNA is TGTGCCTGGGACTTCCCGGGGGGTCTCGTAAGAGAGCAGTACTTC. Combining the CDR3 with reference TRBV30 and TRBJ2-7 gives the whole variable domain SQTIHQWPATLVQPVGSPLSLECTVEGTSNPNLYWYRQAAGRGLQLLFYSVGIGQISSEVPQNLSASRPQDRQFILSSKKLLLSDSGFYLCAWDFPGGLVREQYFGPGTRLTVT.